The clone carrying this T cell receptor (beta chain) occurred a few times. Its antigen is not known. With V trimmed by 6 bases and J by 2 bases, 15 bases remained unmatched. The CDR3 extends over 17 amino acids. Per germline, CDR1 SQVTM and CDR2 ANQGSEA. A second PCR, run for about 6 to 11 cycles, used a sample-barcoded 5' primer plus a J-beta primer mix. A single record per CDR3 protein comes from TCRdb applying MiXCR to the 5' RACE reads. Seen here are roughly 1,800,000 distinct CDR3 sequences, around half observed once, and the top ten hold 2.1%. This sample is drawn from a study of blood T cells in healthy people across ages. Study-wide points: Per million T cells, TCR beta diversity dropped about linearly as age rose.

Sequenced material: blood. The TCR originated in a woman aged 35 to 49 in good health. The V call is TRBV29-1, the J call TRBJ2-1, with 8 nucleotides matching TRBD1. The CDR3 coding sequence is TGCAGCGTCGCACCCAGGAGCAGGGGGCCAACCTACAATGAGCAGTTCTTC. Residues: CSVAPRSRGPTYNEQFF.